This entry features one T cell receptor beta chain sequence. A J-beta primer mix and a sample-barcoded 5' primer were used in a second PCR of roughly 6 to 11 cycles. Each CDR3 protein gets one entry after TCRdb re-called the 5' RACE reads with MiXCR. Here the sample spans 1.5 million to 2 million distinct CDR3 sequences, about 39% being singletons. This sample was included in a study of blood T cells in healthy people across ages. CDR1 is SQVTM and CDR2 is ANQGSEA in the germline V gene. V dropped 4 bases and J dropped 1; count of bases not matched to a gene: 2. The CDR3 loop spans 13 amino acids. Sequences were obtained from blood. The sequence derives from a human donor in good health. The J gene is TRBJ2-3, the V gene TRBV29-1, with TRBD2 identical over 7 bases. The CDR3 is CSVASGGTDTQYF. In nucleotides, the CDR3 is TGCAGCGTTGCTAGCGGAGGCACAGATACGCAGTATTTT.